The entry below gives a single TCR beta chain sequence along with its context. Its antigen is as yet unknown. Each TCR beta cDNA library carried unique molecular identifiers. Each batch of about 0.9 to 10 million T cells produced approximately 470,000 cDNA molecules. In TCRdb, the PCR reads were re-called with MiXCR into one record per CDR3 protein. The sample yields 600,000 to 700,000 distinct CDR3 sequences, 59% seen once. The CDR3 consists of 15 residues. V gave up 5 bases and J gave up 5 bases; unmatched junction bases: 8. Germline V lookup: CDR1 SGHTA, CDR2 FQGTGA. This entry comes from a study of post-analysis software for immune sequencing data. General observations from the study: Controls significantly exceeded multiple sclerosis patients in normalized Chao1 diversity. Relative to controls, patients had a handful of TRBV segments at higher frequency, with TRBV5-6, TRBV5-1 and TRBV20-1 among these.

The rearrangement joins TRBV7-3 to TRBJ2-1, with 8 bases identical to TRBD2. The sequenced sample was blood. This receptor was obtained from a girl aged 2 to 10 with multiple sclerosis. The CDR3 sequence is CASSPGTRIDNEQFF. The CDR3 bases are TGTGCCAGCAGCCCCGGGACTAGGATCGACAATGAGCAGTTCTTC.